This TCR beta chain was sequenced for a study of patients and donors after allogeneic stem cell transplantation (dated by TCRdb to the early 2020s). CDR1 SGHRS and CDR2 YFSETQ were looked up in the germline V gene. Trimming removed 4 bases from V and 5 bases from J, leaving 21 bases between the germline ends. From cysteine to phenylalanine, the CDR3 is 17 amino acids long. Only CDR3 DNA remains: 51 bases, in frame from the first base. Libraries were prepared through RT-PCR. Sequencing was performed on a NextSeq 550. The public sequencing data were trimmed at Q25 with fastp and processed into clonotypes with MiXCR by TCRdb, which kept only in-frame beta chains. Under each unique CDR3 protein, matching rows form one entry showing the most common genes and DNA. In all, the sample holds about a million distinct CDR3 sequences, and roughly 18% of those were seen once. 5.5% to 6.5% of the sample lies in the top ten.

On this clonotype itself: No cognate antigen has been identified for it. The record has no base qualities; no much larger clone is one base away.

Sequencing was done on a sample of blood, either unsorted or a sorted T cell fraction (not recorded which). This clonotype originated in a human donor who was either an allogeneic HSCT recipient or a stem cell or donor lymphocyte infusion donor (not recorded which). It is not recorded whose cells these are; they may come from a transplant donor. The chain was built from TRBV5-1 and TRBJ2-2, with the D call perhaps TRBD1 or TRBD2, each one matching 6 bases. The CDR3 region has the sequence CASSGQPRAGSTGELFF. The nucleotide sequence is TGCGCCAGCAGCGGACAGCCGAGGGCGGGAAGTACCGGGGAGCTGTTTTTT.